Listed below are T cell receptor beta chains from one sample, sequenced in a study of technical replicates of blood from several donors. The assay was immunoSEQ multiplex PCR, and TCRdb's table has in-frame clones only and misses some. The data hold tens of thousands of clones, with under 95% observed a single time. The sequenced material came from T cells isolated from PBMCs. All receptors come from a human donor in good health. Each CDR3 is given with its conserved first and last residue.

CDR3aa | j_gene | v_gene
CASRGLAGFNEQFF | TRBJ2-1 | TRBV2
CASRTGGIGYTGELFF | TRBJ2-2 | TRBV7-9
CASSNSMNTEAFF | TRBJ1-1 | TRBV18
CASSQPFSGRASGTGELFF | TRBJ2-2 | TRBV4-1
CASKARASGVNEQFF | TRBJ2-1 | TRBV6-5
CASSGSPLHF | TRBJ1-6 | TRBV23-1
CASSARQIHTGELFF | TRBJ2-2 | TRBV2
CASSFLKETGRGYTF | TRBJ1-2 | TRBV28
CASSQGGTGGYGSSYEQYF | TRBJ2-7 | TRBV14
CASSLGDKDYGYTF | TRBJ1-2 | TRBV5-4
CASSLVMGQAAYEQYF | TRBJ2-7 | TRBV11-2
CASSEYGTGGYNSPLHF | TRBJ1-6 | TRBV2
CASSLNLAGGQADTQYF | TRBJ2-3 | TRBV5-1
CASRRHIYGYTF | TRBJ1-2 | TRBV6-6
CASSLTGDSYNEQFF | TRBJ2-1 | TRBV7-2
CASSSTGVNTEAFF | TRBJ1-1 | TRBV5-4
CSVGNLVSREDNEQFF | TRBJ2-1 | TRBV29-1
CASSDGTSVHEQFF | TRBJ2-1 | TRBV6-1
CASSQIGGSWIGELFF | TRBJ2-2 | TRBV5-1
CASSVVRGGELFF | TRBJ2-2 | TRBV9
CASSATPTGRGHF | TRBJ1-5 | TRBV2
CASRATGARNYGYTF | TRBJ1-2 | TRBV2
CASRQGNYGYTF | TRBJ1-2 | TRBV2
CASSPPGGMETQYF | TRBJ2-5 | TRBV4-1
CASSPSAGQSYEQYF | TRBJ2-7 | TRBV6-4
CASSDRRSNEKLFF | TRBJ1-4 | TRBV2